Below are 20 T cell receptor beta chains sequenced from a single sample in a study of blood T cell repertoires in COVID-19. TCRdb keeps only in-frame clones here, not all; method: immunoSEQ multiplex PCR. The profile shows approximately 50,000 clones, more than 90% of them singletons. The material sequenced was peripheral blood. The receptor set was obtained from a human donor in a cohort sampled during active COVID-19.

This chain joins TRBV18 and TRBJ2-7, with 12 bases lining up with TRBD1. Germline CDR1 and CDR2: KGHSH and LQKENI. CDR3 length equals 14 residues. Trimming cost V 5 bases and J 5 bases; bases outside gene matches: 4. CDR3 sequence (DNA): TGTGCCAGCTCAGGGACAGGGGGCGTAGACGAGCAGTACTTC. Translated: CASSGTGGVDEQYF.

This clone appeared a few times. This chain links TRBV30 with TRBJ2-7; the match to TRBD1 covers 9 bases. The germline CDR1 and CDR2 sequences are GTSNPN and SVGIG (reference sequence). The V segment lost 0 bases and the J segment 4 bases; nucleotides outside the gene matches: 4. This CDR3 has 14 amino acids. In DNA, the CDR3 is TGTGCCTGGAGTGTGGGGACAGGGACATACGAGCAGTACTTC. Its translation: CAWSVGTGTYEQYF.

The V call is TRBV7-9, the J call TRBJ1-1, with TRBD1 identical over 9 bases. V dropped 1 base and J dropped 1; count of bases not matched to a gene: 1. The germline gives CDR1 SEHNR, CDR2 FQNEAQ (reference sequence). This CDR3 is built from 15 residues. CDR3 sequence: CASSLGDRANTEAFF. The CDR3 DNA reads TGTGCCAGCAGCTTAGGGGACAGGGCGAACACTGAAGCTTTCTTT.

The chain carries TRBV6-6 and TRBJ2-7; perhaps TRBD1 as D (6 bases). The V end lost 0 bases, the J end lost 3 bases, and 12 bases lay between the germline ends. Germline CDR1 is MNHNY and CDR2 is SVGAGI (reference sequence). The CDR3 loop spans 15 amino acids. CDR3 in DNA: TGTGCCAGCAGTTACTCCGGACAGAGAATCTACGAGCAGTACTTC. This codes for CASSYSGQRIYEQYF.

V is TRBV30 and J is TRBJ2-7; 12 bases match TRBD1. This CDR3 comprises 14 residues. With V trimmed by 2 bases and J by 6 bases, 5 bases remained unmatched. Germline V gene lookup returns CDR1 GTSNPN and CDR2 SVGIG (reference sequence). The CDR3 reads CAWSWGQGAAEQYF. CDR3 in DNA: TGTGCCTGGAGTTGGGGACAGGGGGCAGCCGAGCAGTACTTC.

The chain employs TRBV29-1 and TRBJ2-7; 8 nucleotides agree with TRBD1. The ends lost 7 bases at V and 2 bases at J; junction bases unmatched: 4. Germline values: CDR1 SQVTM, CDR2 ANQGSEA. The CDR3 is made up of 12 amino acids. CDR3 amino acids: CSDPDRAYEQYV. In nucleotides, the CDR3 is TGCAGCGATCCGGACAGGGCCTACGAGCAGTACGTC.

The V gene is TRBV24-1, the J gene TRBJ2-6, with 8 bases lining up with TRBD2. The CDR3 contains 16 residues. V shed 2 bases and J 2 bases; nucleotides not matched to a gene: 1. Germline values: CDR1 KGHDR, CDR2 SFDVKD. The CDR3: CATSDSGGAGANVLTF. The CDR3, as DNA: TGTGCCACCAGTGATTCGGGAGGGGCTGGGGCCAACGTCCTGACTTTC.

The V call is TRBV30, the J call TRBJ1-5; 9 nucleotides match TRBD1. V dropped 2 bases and J dropped 4; count of bases not matched to a gene: 6. The CDR3 loop spans 15 amino acids. CDR1 GTSNPN and CDR2 SVGIG come from the germline V gene (reference sequence). CDR3 bases: TGTGCCTGGAGTCCCGGGACAGGGATAAATCAGCCCCAGCATTTT. Amino acids: CAWSPGTGINQPQHF.

This chain joins TRBV19 and TRBJ2-6; the match to TRBD1 covers 8 bases. Germline V gene sequence: CDR1 LNHDA, CDR2 SQIVND (reference sequence). V lost 2 bases to trimming and J lost 0 bases; unmatched junction nucleotides: 6. The CDR3 runs to 18 residues. The CDR3 region is CASSIWTGLSSGANVLTF. The CDR3, as DNA: TGTGCCAGTAGTATATGGACAGGGTTGAGCTCTGGGGCCAACGTCCTGACTTTC.

This clone showed up just a few times. The V gene is TRBV7-2, the J gene TRBJ2-2; 14 nucleotides align to TRBD2. The germline CDR1 and CDR2 sequences are SGHTA and FQGNSA. Germline trimming cut 5 bases from V and 7 bases from J; bases unmatched to any gene: 9. This CDR3 comprises 17 residues. DNA for the CDR3: TGTGCCAGCAGCCCAGGGACTAGCGGGAGAATCGTCGGGGAGCTGTTTTTT. Residues: CASSPGTSGRIVGELFF.

The J gene is TRBJ2-1, the V gene TRBV18; D gene unclear. V lost 2 bases, J lost 0 bases, and 14 bases lay in between. The CDR3 length is 17 residues. Germline V gene data show CDR1 as KGHSH and CDR2 as LQKENI. The CDR3 DNA reads TGTGCCAGCTCACCAAGCGTAACACCGTCCTCCTACAATGAGCAGTTCTTC. Translation gives CASSPSVTPSSYNEQFF. Full variable domain (outside the CDR3, taken from reference TRBV18 and TRBJ2-1): NAGVMQNPRHLVRRRGQEARLRCSPMKGHSHVYWYRQLPEEGLKFMVYLQKENIIDESGMPKERFSAEFPKEGPSILRIQQVVRGDSAAYFCASSPSVTPSSYNEQFFGPGTRLTVL.

The CDR3 bases are TGTGCCAGCAGCTACGACAGGGACTATGGCTACACCTTC. Its translation: CASSYDRDYGYTF. The rearrangement uses TRBV5-4 and TRBJ1-2; 7 bases agree with TRBD1. Germline loops: CDR1 SGHNT, CDR2 YYREEE (reference sequence). This CDR3 is built from 13 residues. J lost 3 bases, V lost 3 bases, and 2 bases had no gene match.

The chain employs TRBV7-2 and TRBJ1-5, with D perhaps TRBD1 (6 bases). The V gene's germline CDR1 is SGHTA and CDR2 FQGNSA. V lost 5 bases and J 7 bases, leaving 15 bases between the germline ends. The CDR3 totals 14 residues. CDR3 sequence reads: CASSPGGARQPQHF. CDR3 DNA: TGTGCCAGCAGCCCGGGGGGGGCGCGGCAGCCCCAGCATTTT.

In nucleotides, the CDR3 is TGTGCCAGCAGCCGGACAGGAGGGGGTCAGCCCCAGCATTTT. The encoded protein is CASSRTGGGQPQHF. The rearrangement links TRBV3-1 (or the pseudogene TRBV3-2) to TRBJ1-5, with TRBD1 matching over 7 bases. The CDR3 is made up of 14 amino acids. CDR1 and CDR2 (germline): LGHDT, YNNKEL (reference sequence). V was pared by 4 bases and J by 6 bases, with 6 bases of the junction left unmatched.

V gene TRBV25-1 combines with J gene TRBJ1-1; 8 nucleotides match TRBD1. V lost 3 bases to trimming and J lost 2 bases; unmatched junction nucleotides: 8. The CDR3 totals 16 residues. Germline CDR1 reads MGHDK; CDR2 reads SYGVNS. Here the CDR3 DNA reads TGTGCCAGCAGTGACCACCGACAGGGGATCAACACTGAAGCTTTCTTT. Translation: CASSDHRQGINTEAFF.

The V call is TRBV11-2, the J call TRBJ1-4, with 7 bases identical to TRBD1. The CDR3 totals 16 residues. Germline loops: CDR1 SGHAT, CDR2 FQNNGV. The V and J ends lost 5 bases and 4 bases, in that order; junction bases with no gene match: 10. CDR3 DNA sequence: TGTGCCAGCAGCCCCGGACAGGATCTGATTAATGAAAAACTGTTTTTT. Protein: CASSPGQDLINEKLFF.

This sequence joins TRBV5-6 and TRBJ2-1; a weak D match, TRBD1 (6 bases). With 7 bases removed from V and 9 bases from J, the gap between germline ends came to 20 bases. Looked up from germline, CDR1 is SGHDT and CDR2 is YYEEEE. The CDR3 totals 14 residues. CDR3 bases: TGTGCCAGCTCCCAGGGGATCGGGGTACGTGAGCAGTTCTTC. Its protein product is CASSQGIGVREQFF.

The chain recombines TRBV18 with TRBJ2-7; possibly TRBD2 for D (6 bases). The CDR3 sequence is 15 residues long. Germline CDR1 KGHSH, CDR2 LQKENI. Trimming shortened V by 1 base and J by 6 bases, and 16 bases separated the two germline ends. The CDR3 here is CASSPRTGSSSEQYF. CDR3 nucleotide sequence: TGTGCCAGCTCACCACGGACCGGGAGTTCTAGCGAGCAGTACTTC. Full variable domain (outside the CDR3, taken from reference TRBV18 and TRBJ2-7): NAGVMQNPRHLVRRRGQEARLRCSPMKGHSHVYWYRQLPEEGLKFMVYLQKENIIDESGMPKERFSAEFPKEGPSILRIQQVVRGDSAAYFCASSPRTGSSSEQYFGPGTRLTVT.

The chain is built from TRBV5-4 and TRBJ1-2, with 9 bases identical to TRBD1. The CDR3 is 16 amino acids. The germline V gene has CDR1 SGHNT and CDR2 YYREEE (reference sequence). V gave up 4 bases and J gave up 4 bases; unmatched junction bases: 11. The CDR3, as DNA: TGTGCCAGCAGCCCGTCGGGACAGGGACCACTCTATGGCTACACCTTC. Protein sequence: CASSPSGQGPLYGYTF.

The genes are TRBV10-3 and TRBJ1-6, with D uncertain. CDR1 and CDR2 from the germline V gene are ENHRY and SYGVKD. The V end was cut by 2 bases, the J end by 3 bases, with 5 bases between. The CDR3 loop spans 14 amino acids. In DNA form, the CDR3 reads TGTGCCATCAGTGAGCGGGGCTATAATTCACCCCTCCACTTT. Translating gives CAISERGYNSPLHF.